These 26 T cell receptor beta chains were all obtained from the same sample, sequenced in a study of T cell responses to AZD1222 COVID-19 vaccine. The method was immunoSEQ multiplex PCR; TCRdb's version includes in-frame clones alone and lacks a portion of them. The sample holds 90,000 to 120,000 clones, around 90% seen once. This sample comprised peripheral blood, obtained on day 0 of AZD1222 vaccination. The receptors derive from an adult in good health.

V and J are TRBV6-2 or TRBV6-3 and TRBJ2-5; unclear D gene. Per germline, CDR1 MNHEY and CDR2 SVGEGT. Trimming stripped 2 bases from V and 3 bases from J, with 7 bases between. This CDR3 is built from 13 residues. CDR3 region: CASSYARKETQYF. The CDR3 DNA sequence: TGTGCCAGCAGTTACGCACGGAAAGAGACCCAGTACTTC.

The chain has TRBV2 and TRBJ1-1, with 11 bases matching TRBD1. V lost 6 bases to trimming and J lost 5 bases; unmatched junction nucleotides: 5. CDR1 and CDR2 (germline): SNHLY, FYNNEI. This CDR3 contains 14 residues. The CDR3 DNA reads TGTGCCAGCAGCAGCGGGACAGGGGGGACTGAAGCTTTCTTT. Protein product: CASSSGTGGTEAFF.

The chain has TRBV5-6 and TRBJ2-4, with D perhaps TRBD1 (5 bases). From germline, CDR1 is SGHDT and CDR2 YYEEEE. The V end lost 4 bases, the J end lost 1 base, and 12 bases lay between the germline ends. The length of the CDR3 is 15 residues. CDR3 region: CASSPPGRAKNIQYF. The CDR3 coding sequence is TGTGCCAGCAGCCCGCCAGGGCGGGCCAAAAACATTCAGTACTTC. Looking up the rest from reference TRBV5-6 and TRBJ2-4 gives the full variable domain: DAGVTQSPTHLIKTRGQQVTLRCSPKSGHDTVSWYQQALGQGPQFIFQYYEEEERQRGNFPDRFSGHQFPNYSSELNVNALLLGDSALYLCASSPPGRAKNIQYFGAGTRLSVL.

This chain connects TRBV19 to TRBJ1-6; D is ambiguous. The germline V gene has CDR1 LNHDA and CDR2 SQIVND (reference sequence). V was cut by 0 bases and J by 6 bases, with 6 bases left in between. The length of the CDR3 is 14 residues. CDR3 loop: CASSIDRVNSPLHF. In DNA, the CDR3 is TGTGCCAGTAGTATAGATCGGGTTAATTCACCCCTCCACTTT.

The chain uses TRBV6-4 and TRBJ2-3; D tentatively fits TRBD1 or TRBD2 (8 bases each). Trimming removed 6 bases from V and 2 bases from J, with 18 bases in between. The germline V gene encodes CDR1 MRHNA and CDR2 SNTAGT. The CDR3 runs 16 residues. In DNA form, the CDR3 reads TGTGCCAGCAGCGGGGGGGCGACAGGGGACACAGATACGCAGTATTTT. Its translation: CASSGGATGDTDTQYF.

The rearrangement joins TRBV12-2 to TRBJ1-2. TRBV12-2 is classified as a pseudogene. The CDR3 is made up of 15 amino acids. The CDR3 sequence is CASRPRRWEGYGYTF. CDR3 nucleotides: TGTGCAAGTCGCCCACGCAGGTGGGAGGGGTATGGCTACACCTTC.

The chain employs TRBV6-1 and TRBJ1-3, with TRBD1 as a possible D gene (6 bases). The V gene's germline CDR1 is MNHNS and CDR2 SASEGT. V dropped 4 bases and J dropped 0 bases, with 13 bases sitting between them. This CDR3 has 16 amino acids. CDR3 sequence reads: CASSGADRISGNTIYF. The CDR3, as DNA: TGTGCCAGCAGTGGGGCGGACAGAATCTCTGGAAACACCATATATTTT.

This chain connects TRBV30 to TRBJ1-1; tentative D call: TRBD1 (5 bases). The CDR3 is made up of 15 amino acids. The germline V and J ends were trimmed by 2 bases and 0 bases, with 13 bases remaining between them. Germline values: CDR1 GTSNPN, CDR2 SVGIG (reference sequence). The CDR3 region is CAWSPRTRVNTEAFF. The CDR3 DNA reads as TGTGCCTGGAGTCCACGGACAAGGGTGAACACTGAAGCTTTCTTT.

V usage is TRBV27 and J usage is TRBJ2-2; D is perhaps TRBD2 (7 bases). This CDR3 is 21 amino acids long. Germline V lookup: CDR1 MNHEY, CDR2 SMNVEV (reference sequence). The V end lost 6 bases, the J end lost 2 bases, and 31 bases lay between the germline ends. CDR3 nucleotide sequence: TGTGCCAGCAGCTCCATGCGAACCGGGGGGCCCCAACACGTAAACACCGGGGAGCTGTTTTTT. Translated: CASSSMRTGGPQHVNTGELFF.

The CDR3 loop reads CASSQGPTGQYF. The CDR3 DNA reads as TGTGCCAGCAGCCAAGGCCCTACTGGGCAGTACTTC. The V and J genes are TRBV3-1 (or the pseudogene TRBV3-2) and TRBJ2-7; D call uncertain. Trimming removed 1 base at V and 9 bases at J, with 10 bases between. Germline-derived CDR1 and CDR2 are LGHDT and YNNKEL (reference sequence). The CDR3 loop spans 12 amino acids.

CDR3 protein: CASTPSHSVADTQYF. DNA of the CDR3: TGTGCCAGTACCCCCTCACATTCCGTGGCAGATACGCAGTATTTT. The chain is built from TRBV19 and TRBJ2-3, with no clear D. Germline values: CDR1 LNHDA, CDR2 SQIVND (reference sequence). V lost 7 bases to trimming and J lost 4 bases, with 18 bases between them. The CDR3 contains 15 residues.

The sample holds a few counts of this clone. The rearrangement uses TRBV5-4 and TRBJ2-7; D not certain. Per the germline V gene, CDR1 is SGHNT and CDR2 is YYREEE (reference sequence). With 8 bases removed from V and 5 bases from J, the gap between germline ends came to 20 bases. The CDR3 spans 14 residues. The chain's CDR3 is CASNSNPIVDEQYF. As DNA, the CDR3 is TGTGCCAGTAACAGTAACCCGATCGTTGACGAGCAGTACTTC.

This clone is a singleton in its sample. This chain connects TRBV6-5 to TRBJ1-2; 7 bases agree with TRBD1. The junction had 7 bases not matched to a gene; V was cut back by 0 bases and J by 6 bases. CDR3 length: 15 amino acids. CDR1 and CDR2 (germline): MNHEY, SVGAGI. In DNA form, the CDR3 reads TGTGCCAGCAGTTACTCGACAGGGAATGCCCATGGCTACACCTTC. Translating gives CASSYSTGNAHGYTF.

This rearrangement joins TRBV6-5 to TRBJ1-1, with D maybe TRBD1 (5 bases). The CDR3 length is 15 residues. Trimming shortened V by 2 bases and J by 8 bases, and 18 bases separated the two germline ends. Germline V gene lookup returns CDR1 MNHEY and CDR2 SVGAGI. The CDR3 DNA reads as TGTGCCAGCAGTTACGTTTCGTTCGGGGGGTCAGAAGCTTTCTTT. As protein: CASSYVSFGGSEAFF.

The chain joins TRBV7-2 to TRBJ1-1; TRBD1 aligns across 9 bases. Germline values: CDR1 SGHTA, CDR2 FQGNSA. J was trimmed by 0 bases and V by 4 bases; bases with no gene match: 9. The CDR3 contains 17 residues. This CDR3 is CASSSTRQGVMNTEAFF. CDR3 sequence (DNA): TGTGCCAGCAGCTCGACACGACAGGGGGTCATGAACACTGAAGCTTTCTTT.

This chain joins TRBV9 and TRBJ1-5; D not certain. This CDR3 region has 14 residues. The germline V gene has CDR1 SGDLS and CDR2 YYNGEE. V lost 5 bases to trimming and J lost 7 bases, with 16 bases between them. CDR3 nucleotides: TGTGCCAGCAGTACAGACGCGCGTTCACAGCCCCAGCATTTT. Translating it yields CASSTDARSQPQHF.

To note about this clone: Additional DNA sequences in this sample encode the identical CDR3. The chain recombines TRBV19 with TRBJ1-5; the D is unclear. The CDR3 length is 13 residues. Germline V lookup: CDR1 LNHDA, CDR2 SQIVND (reference sequence). V shed 4 bases and J shed 2 bases, with 6 bases lying between them. CDR3 DNA: TGTGCCAGTAGTAGGCAGGGCAATCAGCCCCAGCATTTT. Its protein product is CASSRQGNQPQHF.

The chain employs TRBV21-1 and TRBJ1-5; TRBD1 reflects the table's D call only, with no check against the DNA. TRBV21-1 is classified as a pseudogene. The CDR3 runs 15 residues. The CDR3 DNA is TGTGCCAGCAGCCCGAGCCGGGACAACCAAGTCCCCCAGCATTTT. Translation gives CASSPSRDNQVPQHF.

The chain's CDR3 is CASSPLGGNSNQPQHF. CDR3 nucleotides: TGTGCCAGCAGCCCCCTCGGAGGGAATAGCAATCAGCCCCAGCATTTT. The rearrangement uses TRBV11-2 and TRBJ1-5; D is unclear. Germline lookup yields CDR1 SGHAT and CDR2 FQNNGV. V lost 5 bases, J lost 0 bases, and 14 bases lay in between. The CDR3 is 16 amino acids. Complete variable domain (other parts from reference TRBV11-2 and TRBJ1-5): EAGVAQSPRYKIIEKRQSVAFWCNPISGHATLYWYQQILGQGPKLLIQFQNNGVVDDSQLPKDRFSAERLKGVDSTLKIQPAKLEDSAVYLCASSPLGGNSNQPQHFGDGTRLSIL.

The V call is TRBV15, the J call TRBJ2-7; D is unclear. This CDR3 is 14 amino acids long. Germline V gene sequence: CDR1 LNHNV, CDR2 YYDKDF (reference sequence). The V end was cut by 1 base, the J end by 5 bases, with 12 bases between. CDR3 DNA sequence: TGTGCCACCAGCAGAGGGATAGGGTCTGACGAGCAGTACTTC. Protein product: CATSRGIGSDEQYF. Filled out from reference TRBV15 and TRBJ2-7, the complete variable domain reads DAMVIQNPRYQVTQFGKPVTLSCSQTLNHNVMYWYQQKSSQAPKLLFHYYDKDFNNEADTPDNFQSRRPNTSFCFLDIRSPGLGDTAMYLCATSRGIGSDEQYFGPGTRLTVT.

CDR3 sequence (DNA): TGTGCCAGCAGTGTCAAAAGGGGAGAGACCCAGTACTTC. Protein: CASSVKRGETQYF. J is TRBJ2-5 and V is TRBV2, with a weak D call TRBD1 (5 bases). Germline values: CDR1 SNHLY, CDR2 FYNNEI. V was pared by 4 bases and J by 4 bases, with 10 bases between. This CDR3 has 13 amino acids.

V usage is TRBV12-5 and J usage is TRBJ1-5, with unresolved D. Trimming removed 2 bases at V and 6 bases at J, with 8 bases between. This CDR3 has 13 amino acids. Germline V gives CDR1 LGHNT, CDR2 FRNRAP. The CDR3 sequence is CASGLIGSQPQHF. The CDR3 DNA reads as TGTGCTAGTGGTTTGATTGGCAGTCAGCCCCAGCATTTT. Full variable domain (rest looked up from reference TRBV12-5 and TRBJ1-5): DARVTQTPRHKVTEMGQEVTMRCQPILGHNTVFWYRQTMMQGLELLAYFRNRAPLDDSGMPKDRFSAEMPDATLATLKIQPSEPRDSAVYFCASGLIGSQPQHFGDGTRLSIL.

The V gene is TRBV5-4, the J gene TRBJ1-2; 7 bases map to TRBD1. The length of the CDR3 is 19 residues. Germline CDR1 is SGHNT and CDR2 is YYREEE (reference sequence). With V trimmed by 3 bases and J by 3 bases, 20 bases remained unmatched. The CDR3 nucleotides read TGTGCCAGCAGCTCCCGACAGGGCGTAGTCTCGAGGTTGGACTATGGCTACACCTTC. Translated, it gives CASSSRQGVVSRLDYGYTF.

V and J are TRBV5-4 and TRBJ2-7; D perhaps matches TRBD2 (6 bases). V was pared by 2 bases and J by 3 bases, with 15 bases between. The CDR3 consists of 15 residues. Germline CDR1 reads SGHNT; CDR2 reads YYREEE (reference sequence). The CDR3 is CASSFGGVSDYEQYF. For the CDR3, the DNA is TGTGCCAGCAGCTTTGGAGGGGTTAGCGACTACGAGCAGTACTTC.

The chain links TRBV19 to TRBJ1-2; 7 nucleotides agree with TRBD1. Germline V gives CDR1 LNHDA, CDR2 SQIVND (reference sequence). This CDR3 has 13 residues. V dropped 9 bases and J dropped 7; count of bases not matched to a gene: 11. In DNA, the CDR3 is TGTGCCAGCGCGGAAGGGACAGAGGTTGGCTACACCTTC. Amino acids: CASAEGTEVGYTF.

The rearrangement links TRBV7-2 to TRBJ2-5, with a weak D call TRBD2 (5 bases). In germline, CDR1 is SGHTA, CDR2 FQGNSA. V was pared by 5 bases and J by 1 base, with 14 bases between. The CDR3 is 15 amino acids. In DNA form, the CDR3 reads TGTGCCAGCAGCCCTTGGAACGGGATCCAAGAGACCCAGTACTTC. As protein: CASSPWNGIQETQYF.